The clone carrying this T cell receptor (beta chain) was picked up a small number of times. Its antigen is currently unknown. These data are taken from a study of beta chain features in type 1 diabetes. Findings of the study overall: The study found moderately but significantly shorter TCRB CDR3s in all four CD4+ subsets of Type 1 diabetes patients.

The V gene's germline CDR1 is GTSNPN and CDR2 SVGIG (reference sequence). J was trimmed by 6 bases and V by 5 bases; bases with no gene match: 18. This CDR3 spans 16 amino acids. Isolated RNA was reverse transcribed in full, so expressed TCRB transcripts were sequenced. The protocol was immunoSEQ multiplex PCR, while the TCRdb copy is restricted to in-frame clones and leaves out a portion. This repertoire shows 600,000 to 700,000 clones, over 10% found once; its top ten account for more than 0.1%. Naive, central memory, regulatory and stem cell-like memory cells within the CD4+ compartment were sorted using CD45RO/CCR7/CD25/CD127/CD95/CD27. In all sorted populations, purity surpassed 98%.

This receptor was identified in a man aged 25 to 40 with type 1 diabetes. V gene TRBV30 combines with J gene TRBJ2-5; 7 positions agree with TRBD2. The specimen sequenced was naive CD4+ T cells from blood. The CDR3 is CAWGPTGTTFVKTQYF. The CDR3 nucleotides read TGTGCCTGGGGACCCACCGGGACTACTTTTGTAAAGACCCAGTACTTC.